What follows are 24 T cell receptor beta chains derived from one specimen sequenced in a study of T cell changes during pregnancy in multiple sclerosis. The table came from immunoSEQ multiplex PCR; TCRdb's copy has only in-frame clones and leaves some out. The sample has 50,000 or so clones, 85% to 95% seen once; the top ten hold 0.74%. The starting material was CD4+ T cells from peripheral blood mononuclear cells, obtained in the third trimester of pregnancy. All receptors derive from a female donor with multiple sclerosis, enrolled in a pregnancy study.

The rearrangement links TRBV18 to TRBJ1-6; tentative D call: TRBD1 (5 bases). The length of the CDR3 is 17 residues. V shed 3 bases and J shed 0 bases, with 12 bases lying between them. CDR1 and CDR2 from the germline V gene are KGHSH and LQKENI. For the CDR3, the DNA is TGTGCCAGCTCACCTGCGACAGAGAGCTCCTATAATTCACCCCTCCACTTT. The encoded protein is CASSPATESSYNSPLHF.

This chain links TRBV6-5 with TRBJ1-5, with 7 bases lining up with TRBD1. This CDR3 has 15 residues. V dropped 6 bases and J dropped 5; count of bases not matched to a gene: 10. CDR1 and CDR2 from the germline V gene are MNHEY and SVGAGI. For the CDR3, the DNA is TGTGCCAGCAGGGAGGGGGCGTCGGGACATCAGCCCCAGCATTTT. Residues: CASREGASGHQPQHF.

This chain connects TRBV9 to TRBJ1-2; D call uncertain. The CDR3 loop spans 15 amino acids. V lost 0 bases and J 4 bases, leaving 13 bases between the germline ends. Germline V gene lookup returns CDR1 SGDLS and CDR2 YYNGEE. CDR3 coding DNA: TGTGCCAGCAGCGTAGGGTGGCGGCTTCCCTATGGCTACACCTTC. Translated: CASSVGWRLPYGYTF.

The chain employs TRBV18 and TRBJ1-2; 9 bases are a match to TRBD1. The CDR3 totals 14 residues. Losses at the gene ends were 4 bases for V and 8 bases for J; bases not matched to a gene: 8. Germline CDR1 and CDR2: KGHSH and LQKENI. The CDR3 DNA follows: TGTGCCAGCTCACGGGACAGGGAAGCTAGCGGCTACACCTTC. Its translation is CASSRDREASGYTF. Variable domain in full (rest from reference TRBV18 and TRBJ1-2): NAGVMQNPRHLVRRRGQEARLRCSPMKGHSHVYWYRQLPEEGLKFMVYLQKENIIDESGMPKERFSAEFPKEGPSILRIQQVVRGDSAAYFCASSRDREASGYTFGSGTRLTVV.

This chain links TRBV6-5 with TRBJ1-5; D is unresolved. From germline, CDR1 is MNHEY and CDR2 SVGAGI. V lost 6 bases and J lost 6, with 9 bases in between. The CDR3 loop spans 12 amino acids. CDR3 sequence (DNA): TGTGCCAGCAGGGAACAGCTTCAGCCCCAGCATTTT. Its translation is CASREQLQPQHF.

This CDR3 is CASSLGERRLQGAEAFF. The CDR3 region has the DNA TGTGCCAGCAGCTTGGGAGAAAGGAGATTACAAGGGGCTGAAGCTTTCTTT. The chain recombines TRBV5-6 with TRBJ1-1, with D perhaps TRBD1 (5 bases). Germline CDR1 and CDR2: SGHDT and YYEEEE. The CDR3 runs to 17 residues. V was clipped by 0 bases and J by 6 bases, with 21 bases between them.

The rearrangement uses TRBV2 and TRBJ2-3, with TRBD2 identical over 8 bases. The germline V gene has CDR1 SNHLY and CDR2 FYNNEI. The V segment lost 9 bases and the J segment 3 bases; nucleotides outside the gene matches: 8. The CDR3 spans 14 residues. CDR3 coding DNA: TGTGCCAGTAGGTGGCGGGGGGTTACAGATACGCAGTATTTT. Translating gives CASRWRGVTDTQYF.

The chain combines TRBV19 with TRBJ2-1; 9 positions match TRBD2. CDR3 size: 20 residues. V dropped 4 bases and J dropped 1; count of bases not matched to a gene: 17. In germline, CDR1 is LNHDA, CDR2 SQIVND (reference sequence). The CDR3 loop is CASSTIPGLATSRSYNEQFF. The CDR3 coding sequence is TGTGCCAGTAGTACAATCCCGGGACTAGCAACTAGTAGGTCCTACAATGAGCAGTTCTTC.

J is TRBJ2-1 and V is TRBV4-2; 10 bases line up with TRBD2. V lost 4 bases and J lost 8; bases outside the gene matches: 11. The CDR3 has 16 amino acids. Germline values: CDR1 LGHNA, CDR2 YNFKEQ. CDR3 in DNA: TGTGCCAGCAGCCGCCGATCTAGCGGGGGCGGAGATGAGCAGTTCTTC. Protein product: CASSRRSSGGGDEQFF.

The chain employs TRBV7-3 and TRBJ2-2; 7 positions match TRBD2. CDR3 length: 14 amino acids. V gave up 3 bases and J gave up 4 bases; unmatched junction bases: 2. Germline V CDR1 and CDR2: SGHTA, FQGTGA. CDR3 bases: TGTGCCAGCAGCTTGGGACTAACCACCGGGGAGCTGTTTTTT. It translates to CASSLGLTTGELFF.

The rearrangement links TRBV10-3 to TRBJ1-1; D possibly corresponds to TRBD1 (5 bases). Between the trimmed V and J ends, which lost 4 bases and 5 bases, there was a span of 23 bases. Per germline, CDR1 ENHRY and CDR2 SYGVKD. There are 17 residues in the CDR3. The CDR3 sequence: CAISGTGGREGLTEAFF. The CDR3 bases are TGTGCCATCAGTGGCACCGGGGGACGGGAGGGTTTGACTGAAGCTTTCTTT.

V is TRBV2 and J is TRBJ1-1; no clear D. Trimming pared 5 bases from V and 2 bases from J, leaving 6 bases between. Per the germline V gene, CDR1 is SNHLY and CDR2 is FYNNEI. The CDR3 covers 12 residues. CDR3 in amino acids: CASSLVNTEAFF. The CDR3 nucleotides are TGTGCCAGCAGTCTTGTTAACACTGAAGCTTTCTTT.

The gene calls are TRBV6-1 and TRBJ1-1; maybe TRBD1 (5 bases). In germline, CDR1 is MNHNS, CDR2 SASEGT. The V and J ends lost 6 bases and 2 bases respectively, with 10 bases between them. The CDR3 is 13 residues long. The CDR3 sequence is CASSLQDNTEAFF. The CDR3 DNA reads as TGTGCCAGCAGCCTACAGGACAACACTGAAGCTTTCTTT.

CDR3 in amino acids: CASSLQARSTEAFF. The CDR3 bases are TGTGCCAGCAGTCTACAGGCCCGGAGCACTGAAGCTTTCTTT. The chain is built from TRBV5-4 and TRBJ1-1, with D possibly matching TRBD1 (5 bases). The CDR3 is 14 residues long. Trimming pared 5 bases from V and 4 bases from J, leaving 15 bases between. CDR1 SGHNT and CDR2 YYREEE come from the germline V gene (reference sequence).

V usage is TRBV18 and J usage is TRBJ1-5, with 10 nucleotides matching TRBD1. The CDR3 is 16 amino acids. V dropped 4 bases and J dropped 4; count of bases not matched to a gene: 7. CDR1 is KGHSH and CDR2 is LQKENI in the germline V gene. The CDR3 nucleotides read TGTGCCAGCTCACTCCTTCAGGGACAGGGGAATCAGCCCCAGCATTTT. Encoded protein: CASSLLQGQGNQPQHF.

This chain uses TRBV10-3 with TRBJ2-7; TRBD2 agrees at 13 bases. CDR1 ENHRY and CDR2 SYGVKD come from the germline V gene. There are 17 residues in the CDR3. Losses at the gene ends were 2 bases for V and 6 bases for J; bases not matched to a gene: 10. CDR3: CAISETSGGAFSSEQYF. In nucleotides, the CDR3 is TGTGCCATCAGTGAGACTAGCGGGGGGGCCTTTTCCAGCGAGCAGTACTTC.

The chain employs TRBV5-1 and TRBJ2-5; TRBD2 matches at 7 bases. V lost 1 base and J lost 5; bases outside the gene matches: 5. Germline lookup yields CDR1 SGHRS and CDR2 YFSETQ. The CDR3 runs 14 residues. As DNA, the CDR3 is TGCGCCAGCAGCTTGACGCCCGGGGGGGAGACCCAGTACTTC. Its protein is CASSLTPGGETQYF.

The chain employs TRBV5-1 and TRBJ2-1; D remains ambiguous. V dropped 0 bases and J dropped 4 bases, with 17 bases sitting between them. Germline V gives CDR1 SGHRS, CDR2 YFSETQ. The CDR3 runs to 17 residues. CDR3 bases: TGCGCCAGCAGCTTGGGGGTTAGCATAAACCCTTACAATGAGCAGTTCTTC. The encoded protein is CASSLGVSINPYNEQFF.

Only one count was recorded for this clone. The J gene is TRBJ1-6, the V gene TRBV12-2. TRBV12-2 constitutes a pseudogene. There are 15 residues in the CDR3. The CDR3 sequence: CASRLGGPPASPLHF. The CDR3 DNA reads as TGTGCAAGTCGCTTGGGGGGACCCCCGGCTTCACCCCTCCACTTT.

The V call is TRBV11-1, the J call TRBJ2-5; 8 nucleotides agree with TRBD1. Per germline, CDR1 SGHAT and CDR2 FQDESV (reference sequence). This CDR3 comprises 16 residues. J was trimmed by 1 base and V by 1 base; bases with no gene match: 5. The CDR3 nucleotides are TGTGCCAGCAGCTTAGGTATCAGGGGGCTCCAAGAGACCCAGTACTTC. Its protein product is CASSLGIRGLQETQYF.

V usage is TRBV19 and J usage is TRBJ1-1, with TRBD1 as a possible D gene (5 bases). The V gene's germline CDR1 is LNHDA and CDR2 SQIVND (reference sequence). V lost 4 bases and J lost 5, with 8 bases in between. The CDR3 is made up of 12 amino acids. The CDR3 here is CASSKRGTEAFF. DNA of the CDR3: TGTGCCAGTAGTAAACGGGGGACTGAAGCTTTCTTT.

The chain carries TRBV7-2 and TRBJ2-5; no clear D gene. V shed 2 bases and J shed 2 bases, with 9 bases lying between them. The CDR3 is made up of 14 amino acids. Germline CDR1 SGHTA, CDR2 FQGNSA. DNA of the CDR3: TGTGCCAGCAGCTTAATGCTAGGACAAGAGACCCAGTACTTC. Its translation: CASSLMLGQETQYF.

The gene calls are TRBV7-3 and TRBJ2-2; 8 bases agree with TRBD2. The V segment lost 0 bases and the J segment 0 bases; nucleotides outside the gene matches: 0. This CDR3 has 16 amino acids. Germline V CDR1 and CDR2: SGHTA, FQGTGA. The CDR3 nucleotides are TGTGCCAGCAGCTTAACTAGCGGGGCGAACACCGGGGAGCTGTTTTTT. Protein product: CASSLTSGANTGELFF.

The rearrangement joins TRBV5-1 to TRBJ2-3, with TRBD1 matching 7 bases. In germline, CDR1 is SGHRS, CDR2 YFSETQ. CDR3 length equals 14 residues. V dropped 3 bases and J dropped 1; count of bases not matched to a gene: 2. For the CDR3, the DNA is TGCGCCAGCAGCTCCGGACAGGGCACAGATACGCAGTATTTT. It codes for CASSSGQGTDTQYF.